This T cell receptor beta chain comes out of a study of CD8+ T cells in alopecia areata. General study results and limits: An increase in clonality over normal scalp was evident in lesional scalp, especially alopecia totalis/universalis. Sequenced scalp T cells also include alphabeta T cells resident in normal skin. Patients showed less clear TCR sequence sharing than mice, possibly partly because of HLA diversity.

RNA was extracted and reverse transcribed into cDNA as the sequencing template. The table came from immunoSEQ multiplex PCR; TCRdb's copy has only in-frame clones and leaves some out. This sample has about 100,000 clones, with around 59% found just once. V shed 2 bases and J 1 base; nucleotides not matched to a gene: 2. This CDR3 spans 15 amino acids. CDR1 and CDR2 from the germline V gene are MNHNS and SASEGT. There are a few counts of this clone. The antigen is undetermined. Source material: CD8+ T cells sorted from blood. The sequence came from a human donor in good health. V and J are TRBV6-1 and TRBJ2-3; 8 bases fit TRBD2. CDR3 amino acids: CASSEWRGGTDTQYF. CDR3 bases: TGTGCCAGCAGTGAATGGCGGGGGGGCACAGATACGCAGTATTTT.